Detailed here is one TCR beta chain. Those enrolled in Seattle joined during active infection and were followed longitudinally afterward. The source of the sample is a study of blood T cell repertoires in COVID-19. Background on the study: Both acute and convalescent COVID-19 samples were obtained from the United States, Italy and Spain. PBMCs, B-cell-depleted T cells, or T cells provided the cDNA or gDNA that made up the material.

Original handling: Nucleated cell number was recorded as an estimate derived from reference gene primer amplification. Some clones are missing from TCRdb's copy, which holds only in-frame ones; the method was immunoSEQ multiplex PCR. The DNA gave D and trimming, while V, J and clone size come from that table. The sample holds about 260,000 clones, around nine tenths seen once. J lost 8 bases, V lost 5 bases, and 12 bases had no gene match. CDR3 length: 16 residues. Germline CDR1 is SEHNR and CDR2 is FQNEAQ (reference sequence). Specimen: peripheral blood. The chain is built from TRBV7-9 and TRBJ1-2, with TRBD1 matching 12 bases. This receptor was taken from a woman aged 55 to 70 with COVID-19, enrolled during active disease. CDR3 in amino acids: CASSLGQGARFLGYTF. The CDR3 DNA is TGTGCCAGCAGCCTGGGACAGGGGGCGAGGTTCCTAGGCTACACCTTC.